These 9 T cell receptor beta chains were sequenced from one sample in a study of shared clonotypes between healthy human individuals. Sequenced by immunoSEQ multiplex PCR; TCRdb stores in-frame clones only, minus some. This table holds approximately 340,000 clones, around 67% found once. The sample taken for sequencing was memory CD4+ T cells sorted from blood. Subset noted: CD45RA-negative fraction. These receptors originate from a man aged 25-45 years in good health.

The chain employs TRBV7-6 and TRBJ2-1; D is uncertain. CDR1 SGHVS and CDR2 FNYEAQ come from the germline V gene. The CDR3 runs 17 residues. V shed 4 bases and J shed 5 bases, with 21 bases lying between them. The DNA of the CDR3 is TGTGCCAGCAGCTCACCCCCGTGGCTTCAACGGAACAATGAGCAGTTCTTC. Translation: CASSSPPWLQRNNEQFF. Using reference TRBV7-6 and TRBJ2-1 for the parts outside the CDR3, the full variable domain is GAGVSQSPRYKVTKRGQDVALRCDPISGHVSLYWYRQALGQGPEFLTYFNYEAQQDKSGLPNDRFSAERPEGSISTLTIQRTEQRDSAMYRCASSSPPWLQRNNEQFFGPGTRLTVL.

In this sample, this clone turned up a few times. The chain has TRBV4-3 and TRBJ2-5; D possibly corresponds to TRBD2 (6 bases). There are 13 residues in the CDR3. Trimming took 0 bases from V and 14 from J, leaving 16 bases between them. The germline V gene encodes CDR1 LGHNA and CDR2 YSLEER. The CDR3 is CASSQDYGGTEYF. The CDR3 DNA reads as TGCGCCAGCAGCCAAGATTACGGCGGGACCGAATACTTC.

The chain couples TRBV5-4 to TRBJ2-1; 8 positions agree with TRBD2. The CDR3 consists of 16 residues. After removal of 1 base from V and 5 bases from J, the junction contained 8 bases not matched to a gene. Germline V gene sequence: CDR1 SGHNT, CDR2 YYREEE (reference sequence). The CDR3 DNA follows: TGTGCCAGCAGCTTGATGGGAGCGGGAGTGAACAATGAGCAGTTCTTC. Protein product: CASSLMGAGVNNEQFF. Full variable domain (missing parts from reference TRBV5-4 and TRBJ2-1): ETGVTQSPTHLIKTRGQQVTLRCSSQSGHNTVSWYQQALGQGPQFIFQYYREEENGRGNFPPRFSGLQFPNYSSELNVNALELDDSALYLCASSLMGAGVNNEQFFGPGTRLTVL.

The CDR3 coding sequence is TGTGCCAGCAGCCTCGACTTCCCTCAGTACAATGAGCAGTTCTTC. It translates to CASSLDFPQYNEQFF. This chain connects TRBV5-5 to TRBJ2-1, with D unresolved. Trimming pared 4 bases from V and 4 bases from J, leaving 15 bases between. Per the germline V gene, CDR1 is SGHKS and CDR2 is YYEKEE (reference sequence). The CDR3 totals 15 residues.

There are a few counts of this clone. The CDR3 DNA reads TGTGCCAGCAGTGAGACCTTCGGGCATGAGTACTTC. Translated: CASSETFGHEYF. J is TRBJ2-5 and V is TRBV6-1; D is unclear. Trimming shortened V by 3 bases and J by 12 bases, and 14 bases separated the two germline ends. Germline V gives CDR1 MNHNS, CDR2 SASEGT. The CDR3 is 12 amino acids.

CDR3 loop: CASGPGTNQPQHF. CDR3 DNA: TGTGCCTCGGGCCCAGGGACCAATCAGCCCCAGCATTTT. The chain links TRBV10-3 to TRBJ1-5; TRBD1 is a possible D gene (5 bases). The germline gives CDR1 ENHRY, CDR2 SYGVKD. V gave up 11 bases and J gave up 3 bases, with 14 bases separating them. The CDR3 sequence is 13 residues long.

The table lists this clone with many counts. CDR3 sequence: CASSLGPPGLNEKLFF. For the CDR3, the DNA is TGTGCCAGCAGCTTAGGTCCGCCAGGACTTAATGAAAAACTGTTTTTT. J is TRBJ1-4 and V is TRBV7-8, with D unresolved. CDR1 is SGHVS and CDR2 is FQNEAQ in the germline V gene. This CDR3 has 16 residues. Deletions cut 1 base from V and 4 bases from J, with 13 bases between.

The rearrangement uses TRBV30 and TRBJ2-7, with a tentative D call TRBD2 (5 bases). The CDR3 extends over 11 amino acids. V gave up 0 bases and J gave up 6 bases, with 6 bases separating them. The germline CDR1 and CDR2 sequences are GTSNPN and SVGIG (reference sequence). CDR3: CAWSVGSEQYF. CDR3 bases: TGTGCCTGGAGTGTAGGGAGCGAGCAGTACTTC.

The chain recombines TRBV30 with TRBJ1-5, with a possible D match to TRBD1 (5 bases). Germline-derived CDR1 and CDR2 are GTSNPN and SVGIG (reference sequence). Between the trimmed V and J ends, which lost 5 bases and 2 bases, there was a span of 13 bases. The CDR3 is made up of 14 amino acids. In DNA, the CDR3 is TGTGCCTGGGGGAGTAGGGGTCGCAATCAGCCCCAGCATTTT. This translates into CAWGSRGRNQPQHF. The full variable domain, rest sourced from reference TRBV30 and TRBJ1-5, is SQTIHQWPATLVQPVGSPLSLECTVEGTSNPNLYWYRQAAGRGLQLLFYSVGIGQISSEVPQNLSASRPQDRQFILSSKKLLLSDSGFYLCAWGSRGRNQPQHFGDGTRLSIL.